These T cell receptor beta chains were read from a single sample in a study of blood T cell repertoires in COVID-19. Data came from immunoSEQ multiplex PCR; TCRdb stores just in-frame clones and leaves some out. In the table there are over 100,000 clones, approximately 86% of which are singletons. Sequencing was carried out using peripheral blood. The receptor set was obtained from a woman between 65 and 79 years old with COVID-19, enrolled during active disease. The CDR3 runs from the conserved cysteine through the conserved F or W. A D gene is named only where the DNA matches it firmly. Expanded clones are given a class, and other clones once, few, many or no size at all.

J gene: TRBJ2-3
V gene: TRBV24-1
D gene: NA
clone size: NA
CDR3 protein: CATSDFSTDTQYF
CDR3 DNA: TGTGCCACCAGTGATTTCTCCACAGATACGCAGTATTTT

J gene: TRBJ1-1
V gene: TRBV5-4
D gene: TRBD1
clone size: NA
CDR3 protein: CASSFRQGVGEAFF
CDR3 DNA: TGTGCCAGCAGCTTCAGGCAGGGGGTGGGTGAAGCTTTCTTT

J gene: TRBJ2-6
V gene: TRBV3-1/TRBV3-2
D gene: TRBD2
clone size: NA
CDR3 protein: CASSLTSGGFSGANVLTF
CDR3 DNA: TGTGCCAGCAGCCTGACTAGCGGGGGGTTCTCTGGGGCCAACGTCCTGACTTTC

J gene: TRBJ1-6
V gene: TRBV5-8
D gene: TRBD1
clone size: NA
CDR3 protein: CASSRWGQGDSPLHF
CDR3 DNA: TGTGCCAGCAGCCGATGGGGACAGGGAGATTCACCCCTCCACTTT

J gene: TRBJ1-4
V gene: TRBV13
D gene: NA
clone size: NA
CDR3 protein: CASSLRQDEKLFF
CDR3 DNA: TGTGCCAGCAGCCTACGACAGGATGAAAAACTGTTTTTT

J gene: TRBJ2-5
V gene: TRBV7-2
D gene: TRBD2
clone size: NA
CDR3 protein: CASSLGLAGGETQYF
CDR3 DNA: TGTGCCAGCAGCTTAGGACTAGCGGGGGGAGAGACCCAGTACTTC

J gene: TRBJ1-5
V gene: TRBV28
D gene: NA
clone size: NA
CDR3 protein: CASSASLLQPQHF
CDR3 DNA: TGTGCCAGCAGCGCCTCCTTACTTCAGCCCCAGCATTTT

J gene: TRBJ2-7
V gene: TRBV5-4
D gene: NA
clone size: NA
CDR3 protein: CASSPWDKKASEQYF
CDR3 DNA: TGTGCCAGCAGCCCGTGGGACAAGAAGGCGAGCGAGCAGTACTTC

J gene: TRBJ1-5
V gene: TRBV6-4
D gene: NA
clone size: NA
CDR3 protein: CASRIRGRQPQHF
CDR3 DNA: TGTGCCAGCAGGATAAGAGGGCGTCAGCCCCAGCATTTT

J gene: TRBJ2-3
V gene: TRBV5-1
D gene: TRBD2
clone size: once
CDR3 protein: CASSLSPSGGGYTDTQYF
CDR3 DNA: TGCGCCAGCAGCTTGTCCCCTTCGGGCGGGGGTTACACAGATACGCAGTATTTT

J gene: TRBJ1-5
V gene: TRBV24-1
D gene: NA
clone size: NA
CDR3 protein: CATSASNQPQHF
CDR3 DNA: TGTGCCACCAGCGCGAGCAATCAGCCCCAGCATTTT

J gene: TRBJ2-2
V gene: TRBV28
D gene: NA
clone size: NA
CDR3 protein: CASSPPGDSNTGELFF
CDR3 DNA: TGTGCCAGCAGCCCACCTGGAGACTCGAACACCGGGGAGCTGTTTTTT

J gene: TRBJ1-5
V gene: TRBV3-1/TRBV3-2
D gene: NA
clone size: NA
CDR3 protein: CASSQGSSNQPQHF
CDR3 DNA: TGTGCCAGCAGCCAAGGGAGCAGCAATCAGCCCCAGCATTTT

J gene: TRBJ1-1
V gene: TRBV2
D gene: NA
clone size: NA
CDR3 protein: CASSEAPRGDTEAFF
CDR3 DNA: TGTGCCAGCAGTGAAGCGCCGCGGGGGGACACTGAAGCTTTCTTT

J gene: TRBJ2-1
V gene: TRBV5-1
D gene: NA
clone size: NA
CDR3 protein: CASSLAQGNEQFF
CDR3 DNA: TGCGCCAGCAGCTTGGCTCAGGGCAATGAGCAGTTCTTC

J gene: TRBJ1-6
V gene: TRBV5-1
D gene: TRBD1
clone size: NA
CDR3 protein: CASSLRTGGVVSPLHF
CDR3 DNA: TGCGCCAGCAGCCTACGAACAGGGGGGGTTGTGTCACCCCTCCACTTT

J gene: TRBJ1-5
V gene: TRBV19
D gene: NA
clone size: NA
CDR3 protein: CASSMGLSGNQPQHF
CDR3 DNA: TGTGCCAGTAGTATGGGGCTTTCGGGCAATCAGCCCCAGCATTTT

J gene: TRBJ2-5
V gene: TRBV18
D gene: NA
clone size: NA
CDR3 protein: CASSTTSGAETQYF
CDR3 DNA: TGTGCCAGCTCAACGACTAGTGGTGCGGAGACCCAGTACTTC

J gene: TRBJ1-1
V gene: TRBV12-3/TRBV12-4
D gene: NA
clone size: NA
CDR3 protein: CASRSSTEAFF
CDR3 DNA: TGTGCCAGCAGATCCTCTACTGAAGCTTTCTTT

J gene: TRBJ2-1
V gene: TRBV11-2
D gene: TRBD2
clone size: NA
CDR3 protein: CASSLAGTTNEQFF
CDR3 DNA: TGTGCCAGCAGCCTGGCGGGGACTACGAATGAGCAGTTCTTC

J gene: TRBJ2-7
V gene: TRBV2
D gene: NA
clone size: few
CDR3 protein: CASSPDSYSYEQYF
CDR3 DNA: TGTGCCAGCAGTCCCGACAGCTATTCCTACGAGCAGTACTTC

J gene: TRBJ1-5
V gene: TRBV6-2/TRBV6-3
D gene: NA
clone size: NA
CDR3 protein: CASSPELHQPQHF
CDR3 DNA: TGTGCCAGCAGCCCGGAGTTACATCAGCCCCAGCATTTT